This T cell receptor beta chain was found in a study of graft-versus-host responses after intestinal transplantation. The CDR3 extends over 15 amino acids. The J segment lost 9 bases and the V segment lost 3 bases, leaving 12 bases of the junction unmatched. Germline V gene lookup returns CDR1 SGDLS and CDR2 YYNGEE. The table came from immunoSEQ multiplex PCR; TCRdb's copy has only in-frame clones and leaves some out. Of under 45,000 clones in the sample, roughly 94% were seen once. Notes on the study in general: Declines in HvG clones occurring early post-transplant were associated with peak circulating GvH clone levels.

Comments on this clone: Its antigen remains unknown.

The V and J genes are TRBV9 and TRBJ2-1, with TRBD2 matching 7 bases. This clonotype originated in a human donor who was the organ donor for an intestinal transplant. The source material was unstimulated CD4+ T cells sorted from spleen or lymph node cells, sampled before transplant. The CDR3 reads CASSETSLGVSEQFF. The CDR3, as DNA: TGTGCCAGCAGCGAGACTAGCTTGGGAGTTTCTGAGCAGTTCTTC.